This T cell receptor beta chain originates from a study of CD8+CD57+ T cells in acquired aplastic anemia. Overall study findings and caveats: Patients and controls shared some 30 CD8+ CDR3 sequences, highly expressed in patients.

Genomic DNA constituted the template upon which TCR beta VDJ and CDR3 profiling was performed. A single record per CDR3 protein comes from TCRdb applying MiXCR to the reads. The repertoire includes about 420,000 distinct CDR3 sequences, 55% to 70% of them detected once, and 3% to 5% sits in the top ten. The germline gives CDR1 WNHNN, CDR2 SYGVQD (reference sequence). The CDR3 runs to 13 residues. Trimming took 4 bases from V and 11 from J, leaving 17 bases between them. Comments on this clonotype: Its antigen is unknown.

The gene calls are TRBV10-1 and TRBJ1-1, with D possibly being TRBD1 (5 bases). This clonotype was obtained from a human donor in good health, serving as a control. Sequencing was performed on sorted CD4+, CD8+, or CD8+CD57+ T cells (not recorded which) from PBMCs. The CDR3 here is CASSGCRQGTAFF. CDR3 DNA: TGCGCCAGCAGTGGGTGTCGGCAGGGTACGGCTTTCTTT.